The T cell receptor (delta chain) under discussion was sequenced for a study of gamma-delta T cells after stem cell transplantation. Germline V gene data show CDR1 as GEAIGNYY and CDR2 as EKD. CDR3 size: 21 residues. Germline trimming cut 3 bases from V and 0 bases from J; bases unmatched to any gene: 23. TCRdb re-analyzed the RT-PCR reads via CATT. The sample includes thousands of delta-chain clones, about a fifth of them seen just once. By share, this clone ranks as medium-sized (0.01 to 0.1%). This chain links TRDV2 with TRDJ1, with 8 bases that match TRDD3. Sequencing used gamma-delta T cells. The TCR was taken from a human donor. It is not recorded whose cells these are; they may come from a transplant donor. Here the CDR3 reads CACDSLLREPVLGVYTDKLIF. The CDR3 region has the DNA TGTGCCTGTGACTCCTTACTACGTGAGCCCGTACTGGGGGTTTACACCGATAAACTCATCTTT.